These 24 T cell receptor beta chains were all obtained from the same sample, sequenced in a study of cytomegalovirus exposure and HLA in healthy donors. Here immunoSEQ multiplex PCR was the method, and the copy in TCRdb shows in-frame clones only, minus some. This repertoire shows over 120,000 clones, 87% found once; its top ten account for roughly 4.3%. Sequencing input: PBMCs. The receptors come from a man between 18 and 35 years old in good health and CMV-seropositive.

The J gene is TRBJ1-6, the V gene TRBV5-6; D remains unclear. The CDR3 spans 12 residues. Germline V lookup: CDR1 SGHDT, CDR2 YYEEEE. Trimming cost V 5 bases and J 7 bases, with 7 bases left between them. The CDR3 DNA follows: TGTGCCAGCAGAGTACAGAATTCACCCCTCCACTTT. This codes for CASRVQNSPLHF.

The chain couples TRBV19 to TRBJ2-1, with 10 bases that match TRBD2. Trimming took 3 bases from V and 2 from J; bases not matched to a gene: 1. Germline V gene lookup returns CDR1 LNHDA and CDR2 SQIVND (reference sequence). The CDR3 is 15 amino acids. The CDR3 is CASSMTSGPYNEQFF. The CDR3 bases are TGTGCCAGTAGTATGACTAGCGGGCCCTACAATGAGCAGTTCTTC.

This chain uses TRBV7-2 with TRBJ2-5; a weak D match, TRBD2 (5 bases). This CDR3 is built from 16 residues. Germline assignment: CDR1 SGHTA and CDR2 FQGNSA. Trimming left V 1 base short and J 5 bases short, with 17 bases between. The CDR3 bases are TGTGCCAGCAGCTTAGGGAACTCGCTAGCTGGGGAGACCCAGTACTTC. Translating it yields CASSLGNSLAGETQYF.

The J gene is TRBJ1-2, the V gene TRBV27, with D hard to call. The V gene's germline CDR1 is MNHEY and CDR2 SMNVEV (reference sequence). V lost 3 bases and J lost 4, with 9 bases in between. This CDR3 contains 13 residues. CDR3 sequence (DNA): TGTGCCAGCAGTTTTGGCGAGCGCTATGGCTACACCTTC. Translation: CASSFGERYGYTF.

The chain uses TRBV6-5 and TRBJ1-6; D is ambiguous. The germline V gene encodes CDR1 MNHEY and CDR2 SVGAGI. CDR3 length: 15 amino acids. The V end lost 8 bases, the J end lost 5 bases, and 16 bases lay between the germline ends. CDR3 in DNA: TGTGCCAGCTCCCCCCGGGTAAATGATAATTCACCCCTCCACTTT. Translation gives CASSPRVNDNSPLHF.

The J gene is TRBJ2-5, the V gene TRBV5-1; TRBD1 agrees at 11 bases. The CDR3 is made up of 16 amino acids. CDR1 and CDR2 (germline): SGHRS, YFSETQ. The J segment lost 5 bases and the V segment lost 3 bases, leaving 9 bases of the junction unmatched. CDR3 loop: CASSSGQGALGETQYF. CDR3 nucleotides: TGCGCCAGCAGCTCTGGACAGGGGGCGCTCGGGGAGACCCAGTACTTC. The whole variable domain, filled in from reference TRBV5-1 and TRBJ2-5, reads KAGVTQTPRYLIKTRGQQVTLSCSPISGHRSVSWYQQTPGQGLQFLFEYFSETQRNKGNFPGRFSGRQFSNSRSEMNVSTLELGDSALYLCASSSGQGALGETQYFGPGTRLLVL.

Only one count was recorded for this clone. The chain uses TRBV5-4 and TRBJ1-5; tentative D call: TRBD1 (6 bases). CDR1 and CDR2 (germline): SGHNT, YYREEE (reference sequence). V lost 4 bases and J 3 bases, leaving 11 bases between the germline ends. The CDR3 extends over 14 amino acids. CDR3 residues: CASSKQGNNQPQHF. For the CDR3, the DNA is TGTGCCAGCAGCAAACAGGGAAACAATCAGCCCCAGCATTTT.

This chain joins TRBV10-2 and TRBJ1-5; D remains unclear. CDR3 length equals 14 residues. Looked up from germline, CDR1 is WSHSY and CDR2 is SAAADI. The V and J ends lost 4 bases and 0 bases respectively, with 7 bases between them. CDR3 nucleotides: TGCGCCAGCAGTGTCAGTTCTAGCAATCAGCCCCAGCATTTT. Amino acid sequence: CASSVSSSNQPQHF.

The V gene is TRBV5-4, the J gene TRBJ2-7, with D possibly matching TRBD2 (6 bases). V was clipped by 10 bases and J by 1 base, with 18 bases between them. This CDR3 comprises 14 residues. Germline CDR1 is SGHNT and CDR2 is YYREEE (reference sequence). CDR3 sequence (DNA): TGTGCCTACAGTAGGCGGGATGGTTCCTACGAGCAGTACTTC. Its protein is CAYSRRDGSYEQYF.

On this clone: One junction end does not reproduce the germline sequence, and a read error may be involved. The chain joins TRBV29-1 to TRBJ1-1; D perhaps matches TRBD1 (6 bases). Germline lookup yields CDR1 SQVTM and CDR2 ANQGSEA. The CDR3 sequence is 11 residues long. The CDR3 loop is CSVNRDTEAFF. The CDR3 coding sequence is TGCAGCGTGAACCGGGACACCGAAGCTTTCTTT. Based on the CDR3 plus reference TRBV29-1 and TRBJ1-1, the full variable domain is SAVISQKPSRDICQRGTSLTIQCQVDSQVTMMFWYRQQPGQSLTLIATANQGSEATYESGFVIDKFPISRPNLTFSTLTVSNMSPEDSSIYLCSVNRDTEAFFGQGTRLTVV.

This sequence joins TRBV6-1 and TRBJ1-5; D is uncertain. Germline CDR1 is MNHNS and CDR2 is SASEGT. V was clipped by 7 bases and J by 2 bases, with 12 bases between them. The CDR3 runs to 14 residues. In DNA, the CDR3 is TGTGCCAGCAACCCGGTCTTGGGCAATCAGCCCCAGCATTTT. Translating it yields CASNPVLGNQPQHF.

This chain links TRBV7-8 with TRBJ2-7; 12 nucleotides line up with TRBD1. The V gene end was trimmed by 5 bases and the J gene end by 1 base; junction bases not matched to a gene: 12. This CDR3 spans 18 amino acids. Germline assignment: CDR1 SGHVS and CDR2 FQNEAQ. In DNA form, the CDR3 reads TGTGCCAGCAGCCTCGGGACAGGGGGCCCTTCAGGTTCCTACGAGCAGTACTTC. Translated, it gives CASSLGTGGPSGSYEQYF.

The chain employs TRBV5-4 and TRBJ1-1; the match to TRBD1 covers 10 bases. Germline V gives CDR1 SGHNT, CDR2 YYREEE (reference sequence). With 3 bases clipped from V and 4 bases from J, the junction kept 9 bases outside the gene matches. This CDR3 region has 16 residues. DNA of the CDR3: TGTGCCAGCAGCTCACTGACAGGGGGCGAGGGCACTGAAGCTTTCTTT. This sequence encodes CASSSLTGGEGTEAFF.

This chain connects TRBV25-1 to TRBJ2-7; D possibly corresponds to TRBD1 (5 bases). The CDR3 spans 12 residues. V was cut by 7 bases and J by 2 bases, with 9 bases left in between. Germline V CDR1 and CDR2: MGHDK, SYGVNS. The CDR3 coding sequence is TGTGCCAGCACGGACAAGCCCTACGAGCAGTACTTC. Translated: CASTDKPYEQYF.

V and J are TRBV18 and TRBJ1-4; D not resolved. CDR3 length: 14 residues. Trimming removed 4 bases at V and 7 bases at J, with 13 bases between. Germline CDR1 is KGHSH and CDR2 is LQKENI. The CDR3 spells CASSLEGSGEKLFF. The CDR3 region has the DNA TGTGCCAGCTCACTGGAGGGAAGTGGTGAAAAACTGTTTTTT.

The CDR3 DNA sequence: TGTGCCAGCAGTTTACTACAGGGCGCTGAAGCTTTCTTT. Protein product: CASSLLQGAEAFF. The chain links TRBV28 to TRBJ1-1; a possible D gene is TRBD1 (6 bases). The CDR3 runs to 13 residues. The germline gives CDR1 MDHEN, CDR2 SYDVKM. Trimming removed 2 bases from V and 6 bases from J, with 10 bases in between. The full variable domain, in which reference TRBV28 and TRBJ1-1 provide the parts outside the CDR3, is DVKVTQSSRYLVKRTGEKVFLECVQDMDHENMFWYRQDPGLGLRLIYFSYDVKMKEKGDIPEGYSVSREKKERFSLILESASTNQTSMYLCASSLLQGAEAFFGQGTRLTVV.

This clone was found once. This sequence joins TRBV27 and TRBJ1-5, with 8 bases that match TRBD1. This CDR3 has 16 amino acids. Germline-derived CDR1 and CDR2 are MNHEY and SMNVEV (reference sequence). V shed 2 bases and J 6 bases; nucleotides not matched to a gene: 9. The CDR3 region has the DNA TGTGCCAGCAGTTTAACCCTCACAGGGGGAAGTCAGCCCCAGCATTTT. Its translation is CASSLTLTGGSQPQHF.

The chain combines TRBV13 with TRBJ1-3; TRBD1 matches at 10 bases. CDR3 length: 16 residues. Germline loops: CDR1 PRHDT, CDR2 FYEKMQ (reference sequence). The V segment lost 5 bases and the J segment 0 bases; nucleotides outside the gene matches: 4. CDR3 coding DNA: TGTGCCAGCAGCCGACAGGGGGCCCGCTCTGGAAACACCATATATTTT. It codes for CASSRQGARSGNTIYF.

The chain is built from TRBV5-1 and TRBJ2-7; D ambiguous. The germline CDR1 and CDR2 sequences are SGHRS and YFSETQ. Trimming cost V 0 bases and J 6 bases, with 7 bases left between them. CDR3 size: 12 residues. CDR3 coding DNA: TGCGCCAGCAGCTTGGACGGTTCCGAGCAGTACTTC. It codes for CASSLDGSEQYF.

V is TRBV30 and J is TRBJ2-5; 8 nucleotides align to TRBD1. The germline CDR1 and CDR2 sequences are GTSNPN and SVGIG (reference sequence). The CDR3 runs 14 residues. V lost 3 bases and J lost 1; bases outside the gene matches: 4. CDR3 DNA: TGTGCCTGGAGGCCTCAGGGGGCCCAAGAGACCCAGTACTTC. It is translated as CAWRPQGAQETQYF. Drawing the rest from reference TRBV30 and TRBJ2-5, the complete variable domain is SQTIHQWPATLVQPVGSPLSLECTVEGTSNPNLYWYRQAAGRGLQLLFYSVGIGQISSEVPQNLSASRPQDRQFILSSKKLLLSDSGFYLCAWRPQGAQETQYFGPGTRLLVL.

This chain uses TRBV9 with TRBJ1-2; 7 positions agree with TRBD1. V was pared by 3 bases and J by 4 bases, with 6 bases of the junction left unmatched. This CDR3 has 14 residues. CDR1 and CDR2 (germline): SGDLS, YYNGEE. The CDR3 region is CASSDNRGVYGYTF. The CDR3 DNA is TGTGCCAGCAGCGATAACAGGGGTGTCTATGGCTACACCTTC.

Note on this clone: Other DNA sequences in the sample encode the same CDR3. This chain uses TRBV6-1 with TRBJ2-1; the D gene is possibly TRBD1 (7 bases). Germline lookup yields CDR1 MNHNS and CDR2 SASEGT. Trimming pared 6 bases from V and 3 bases from J, leaving 9 bases between. The CDR3 consists of 13 residues. The CDR3 nucleotides are TGTGCCAGCAGGCGGGACAGCTACAATGAGCAGTTCTTC. Translated: CASRRDSYNEQFF.

The chain has TRBV9 and TRBJ1-5; possibly TRBD1 for D (6 bases). The V gene's germline CDR1 is SGDLS and CDR2 YYNGEE. The CDR3 totals 13 residues. Trimming took 3 bases from V and 6 from J, leaving 10 bases between them. The CDR3 here is CASSADSAQPQHF. The CDR3 nucleotides read TGTGCCAGCAGCGCGGACAGCGCTCAGCCCCAGCATTTT.

In this sample, this clone turned up a few times. The rearrangement uses TRBV7-8 and TRBJ2-7; TRBD1 aligns across 11 bases. Trimming at V came to 5 bases and at J to 1 base, leaving 7 bases not matched to a gene. Germline V gene sequence: CDR1 SGHVS, CDR2 FQNEAQ. The CDR3 loop spans 16 amino acids. Here the CDR3 DNA reads TGTGCCAGCAGCATTACCGGGACAGGGGGATCCTACGAGCAGTACTTC. Translation: CASSITGTGGSYEQYF. The entire variable domain, with the rest obtained from reference TRBV7-8 and TRBJ2-7, is as follows: GAGVSQSPRYKVAKRGQDVALRCDPISGHVSLFWYQQALGQGPEFLTYFQNEAQLDKSGLPSDRFFAERPEGSVSTLKIQRTQQEDSAVYLCASSITGTGGSYEQYFGPGTRLTVT.